The 9 T cell receptor beta chains listed next were all sequenced from one sample in a study of graft-versus-host responses after intestinal transplantation. Some clones are missing from TCRdb's copy, which holds only in-frame ones; the method was immunoSEQ multiplex PCR. The sample records 55,000 to 85,000 clones, around 92% being singletons. These receptors have no identified antigens. The input for sequencing was unstimulated CD8+ T cells sorted from spleen or lymph node cells, taken before intestinal transplant. The receptors originated from a human donor who received an intestinal transplant.

This clone was seen more than once but under ten times. The gene calls are TRBV7-9 and TRBJ1-3; D not resolved. Germline CDR1 reads SEHNR; CDR2 reads FQNEAQ (reference sequence). This CDR3 region has 11 residues. With 7 bases removed from V and 9 bases from J, the gap between germline ends came to 10 bases. The CDR3 DNA sequence: TGTGCCAGCAAAGAGGGCCCCACCATATATTTT. This translates into CASKEGPTIYF.

The chain uses TRBV28 and TRBJ1-5; the D is unclear. The V gene lost 4 bases and the J gene lost 3 bases, with 10 bases spanning the gap. Germline CDR1 and CDR2: MDHEN and SYDVKM. The CDR3 runs to 14 residues. CDR3 DNA: TGTGCCAGCAGTTCGATAGTCCACAATCAGCCCCAGCATTTT. It yields the protein CASSSIVHNQPQHF.

A single count supports this clone. The rearrangement uses TRBV28 and TRBJ2-5; 9 nucleotides line up with TRBD1. The germline V gene encodes CDR1 MDHEN and CDR2 SYDVKM. Trimming at V came to 3 bases and at J to 7 bases, leaving 15 bases not matched to a gene. This CDR3 region has 17 residues. The CDR3 spells CASSFSTGGDRLWTQYF. CDR3 DNA: TGTGCCAGCAGTTTTTCAACAGGGGGCGATAGGCTATGGACCCAGTACTTC. Using reference TRBV28 and TRBJ2-5 for the parts outside the CDR3, the full variable domain is DVKVTQSSRYLVKRTGEKVFLECVQDMDHENMFWYRQDPGLGLRLIYFSYDVKMKEKGDIPEGYSVSREKKERFSLILESASTNQTSMYLCASSFSTGGDRLWTQYFGPGTRLLVL.

With regard to this clone: Other nucleotide sequences in the sample specify the same CDR3. V is TRBV27 and J is TRBJ1-5; D might be TRBD1 (5 bases). Germline assignment: CDR1 MNHEY and CDR2 SMNVEV (reference sequence). The V end lost 3 bases, the J end lost 6 bases, and 12 bases lay between the germline ends. The CDR3 totals 14 residues. The CDR3 protein is CASSLKGEGQPQHF. Here the CDR3 DNA reads TGTGCCAGCAGTTTGAAAGGGGAAGGTCAGCCCCAGCATTTT.

The chain links TRBV6-5 to TRBJ2-1; 16 bases line up with TRBD2. Germline values: CDR1 MNHEY, CDR2 SVGAGI. CDR3 size: 16 residues. The ends lost 4 bases at V and 8 bases at J; junction bases unmatched: 5. The CDR3 reads CASSFPGTSGRDEQFF. As DNA, the CDR3 is TGTGCCAGCAGTTTCCCTGGGACTAGCGGGAGGGATGAGCAGTTCTTC.

This clone turned up a few times. This chain joins TRBV7-9 and TRBJ2-1; 8 nucleotides agree with TRBD2. J gave up 4 bases and V 5 bases, and 4 bases lay outside the gene matches. CDR3 length: 14 amino acids. Germline assignment: CDR1 SEHNR and CDR2 FQNEAQ (reference sequence). CDR3 in DNA: TGTGCCAGCAGCGGGGGACTAGAGTACAATGAGCAGTTCTTC. As protein: CASSGGLEYNEQFF.

This clone was observed a single time. V and J are TRBV6-6 and TRBJ1-5; possible D gene TRBD1, 6 bases. This CDR3 has 16 residues. V lost 10 bases to trimming and J lost 4 bases, with 23 bases between them. CDR1 and CDR2 from the germline V gene are MNHNY and SVGAGI (reference sequence). The CDR3 coding sequence is TGTGCCAACACAGGGATGGGGACATGGGGTAATCAGCCCCAGCATTTT. Its protein is CANTGMGTWGNQPQHF.

On this clone: The sample contains more than one DNA sequence encoding this CDR3. The chain uses TRBV6-5 and TRBJ2-3, with 9 positions matching TRBD2. Germline V gives CDR1 MNHEY, CDR2 SVGAGI. The length of the CDR3 is 15 residues. J was trimmed by 1 base and V by 3 bases; bases with no gene match: 2. This CDR3 reads CASSYLAGGTDTQYF. The CDR3 DNA reads TGTGCCAGCAGTTATTTAGCGGGGGGCACAGATACGCAGTATTTT.

The chain is built from TRBV14 and TRBJ1-4; TRBD1 aligns across 8 bases. V lost 4 bases to trimming and J lost 3 bases; unmatched junction nucleotides: 7. CDR3 size: 16 residues. CDR1 SGHDN and CDR2 FVKESK come from the germline V gene. The CDR3 loop reads CASSPDREEANEKLFF. The CDR3, as DNA: TGTGCCAGCAGCCCGGACAGGGAGGAAGCTAATGAAAAACTGTTTTTT.